This TCR beta chain was recorded in a study of blood T cells in healthy people across ages. General study points: Among T cells, TCR beta diversity per million cells dropped roughly linearly as age rose.

The V and J ends lost 1 base and 0 bases respectively, with 15 bases between them. CDR1 is SGHTA, CDR2 FQGNSA, per germline. This CDR3 contains 18 residues. In regard to this clonotype: Its antigen is not known.

The use of a sample-barcoded 5' primer and a J-beta primer mix characterized a second PCR of about 7 to 12 cycles. The template-switch adaptor, which had 12 random nucleotides, put a tag on each cDNA molecule. TCRdb called the 5' RACE reads again in MiXCR, with one record for every CDR3 protein. The data hold 1.5 million to 2 million distinct CDR3 sequences, with about 39% observed a single time. The rearrangement uses TRBV7-2 and TRBJ1-4; D gene ambiguous. The clonotype originates from a human donor in good health. What was sequenced was blood. The CDR3 nucleotides are TGTGCCAGCAGCTTAGGCCCCCCGGGTGGGGCAACTAATGAAAAACTGTTTTTT. As protein: CASSLGPPGGATNEKLFF.